This is a list of T cell receptor beta chains from one sample in a study of cytomegalovirus exposure and HLA in healthy donors. Some clones are missing from TCRdb's copy, which holds only in-frame ones; the method was immunoSEQ multiplex PCR. This sample's table reports roughly 220,000 clones. Sample: PBMCs. These TCRs come from a girl aged 2-15 years in good health and CMV-seropositive. Both conserved end residues are part of each CDR3. D genes are given only for firm matches.

TRBJ1-4 | TRBV27 | . | 13 | CASRYTGEEKLFF | TGTGCCAGCAGGTATACTGGGGAGGAAAAACTGTTTTTT
TRBJ2-7 | TRBV4-2 | . | 12 | CASRDSNYEQYF | TGTGCCAGCAGGGACTCGAACTACGAGCAGTACTTC
TRBJ2-1 | TRBV12-5 | . | 14 | CASSMTGRGNEQFF | TGTGCTAGCAGCATGACGGGGAGGGGGAATGAGCAGTTCTTC
TRBJ2-2 | TRBV9 | . | 15 | CASSPQGGNTGELFF | TGTGCCAGCAGCCCCCAGGGCGGTAACACCGGGGAGCTGTTTTTT
TRBJ2-7 | TRBV2 | TRBD2 | 19 | CASSEAPWTSGRAPDEQYF | TGTGCCAGCAGTGAAGCGCCTTGGACTAGCGGGAGGGCCCCAGACGAGCAGTACTTC
TRBJ2-5 | TRBV18 | TRBD1 | 16 | CASSPRDSAPFLTQYF | TGTGCCAGCTCACCACGGGACAGCGCCCCATTTCTGACCCAGTACTTC
TRBJ2-5 | TRBV5-6 | TRBD2 | 17 | CASSLYGASGSQETQYF | TGTGCCAGCAGCTTATATGGGGCTAGCGGGAGCCAAGAGACCCAGTACTTC
TRBJ2-1 | TRBV11-2 | TRBD2 | 19 | CASSPYTPRLAGFYNEQFF | TGTGCCAGCAGCCCCTATACCCCCCGACTAGCCGGCTTCTACAATGAGCAGTTCTTC
TRBJ2-6 | TRBV5-5 | . | 19 | CASSLGGRTLASGANVLTF | TGTGCCAGCAGCTTGGGGGGTAGGACTCTCGCCTCTGGGGCCAACGTCCTGACTTTC
TRBJ2-3 | TRBV5-1 | . | 15 | CASSTLGESTDTQYF | TGCGCCAGCAGTACCCTAGGGGAAAGCACAGATACGCAGTATTTT
TRBJ2-5 | TRBV25-1 | . | 15 | CASSEFPGVLETQYF | TGTGCCAGCAGTGAATTCCCCGGGGTTCTAGAGACCCAGTACTTC
TRBJ1-1 | TRBV7-3 | . | 16 | CASSLNQAGEDTEAFF | TGTGCCAGCAGCTTAAATCAGGCAGGGGAAGACACTGAAGCTTTCTTT
TRBJ1-4 | TRBV11-2 | . | 16 | CASSPRYMATNEKLFF | TGTGCCAGCAGCCCACGCTATATGGCAACTAATGAAAAACTGTTTTTT
TRBJ1-5 | TRBV7-2 | . | 13 | CASSLQGDQPQHF | TGTGCCAGCAGCCTACAGGGAGATCAGCCCCAGCATTTT
TRBJ2-5 | TRBV25-1 | . | 13 | CASSDAAQETQYF | TGTGCCAGCAGTGATGCGGCTCAAGAGACCCAGTACTTC
TRBJ2-7 | TRBV10-2 | . | 16 | CASSEWRGLLPYEQYF | TGCGCCAGCAGTGAGTGGCGGGGGCTCCTTCCCTACGAGCAGTACTTC
TRBJ2-1 | TRBV5-6 | TRBD2 | 15 | CASSSGLAGYNEQFF | TGTGCCAGCAGCTCCGGACTAGCGGGATACAATGAGCAGTTCTTC
TRBJ2-3 | TRBV14 | TRBD2 | 18 | CASSPFPGLAGDVDTQYF | TGTGCCAGCAGCCCCTTTCCTGGACTAGCGGGAGACGTAGATACGCAGTATTTT
TRBJ1-4 | TRBV6-5 | . | 15 | CASSRFRGPNEKLFF | TGTGCCAGCAGTCGGTTCAGGGGACCTAATGAAAAACTGTTTTTT
TRBJ2-7 | TRBV7-9 | TRBD1 | 14 | CASSLTGARDEQYF | TGTGCCAGCAGTCTAACAGGGGCGAGGGACGAGCAGTACTTC
TRBJ2-2 | TRBV19 | TRBD1 | 15 | CASRRQGQGTGELFF | TGTGCCAGTAGGCGACAGGGACAGGGCACCGGGGAGCTGTTTTTT
TRBJ2-5 | TRBV5-1 | . | 12 | CASSKEGETQYF | TGCGCCAGCAGTAAAGAGGGAGAGACCCAGTACTTC
TRBJ2-1 | TRBV28 | . | 12 | CASTDLNNEQFF | TGTGCCAGCACCGACTTAAACAATGAGCAGTTCTTC
TRBJ2-1 | TRBV28 | TRBD1 | 15 | CASSETGSLYNEQFF | TGTGCCAGCAGCGAGACAGGGAGTCTTTACAATGAGCAGTTCTTC
TRBJ2-1 | TRBV28 | . | 17 | CATQFAFLRAGGNEQFF | TGTGCCACCCAGTTTGCCTTCCTCCGGGCCGGAGGCAATGAGCAGTTCTTC
TRBJ2-7 | TRBV15 | . | 14 | CATSESLGAHEQCF | TGTGCCACCAGCGAGTCTCTAGGGGCCCACGAGCAGTGCTTC
TRBJ1-4 | TRBV2 | . | 14 | CASSSWTDNEKLFF | TGTGCCAGCAGTTCCTGGACAGATAATGAAAAACTGTTTTTT
TRBJ2-7 | TRBV5-1 | TRBD1 | 16 | CASSLPPGQGAHEQYF | TGCGCCAGCAGCTTGCCGCCGGGACAGGGGGCCCACGAGCAGTACTTC
TRBJ1-1 | TRBV6-5 | . | 15 | CASSYSASTAYEAFF | TGTGCCAGCAGTTACTCGGCGTCGACAGCCTATGAAGCTTTCTTT
TRBJ1-2 | TRBV7-9 | TRBD1 | 16 | CASSLVDGTENYGYTF | TGTGCCAGCAGCTTAGTCGATGGGACAGAGAACTATGGCTACACCTTC
TRBJ2-7 | TRBV6-1 | . | 14 | CASSEGPGTYEQYF | TGTGCCAGCAGTGAAGGACCGGGAACCTACGAGCAGTACTTC
TRBJ2-7 | TRBV9 | TRBD2 | 16 | CASSSRTSGSIDEQYF | TGTGCCAGCAGCTCCCGGACTAGCGGGAGCATTGACGAGCAGTACTTC
TRBJ2-1 | TRBV27 | TRBD2 | 19 | CASSRLTGLAGGQGNEQFF | TGTGCCAGCAGTCGATTAACGGGACTAGCGGGAGGGCAGGGCAATGAGCAGTTCTTC
TRBJ2-5 | TRBV7-8 | TRBD2 | 15 | CASSLEAGGVGTQYF | TGTGCCAGCAGCTTAGAGGCGGGAGGGGTAGGGACCCAGTACTTC
TRBJ1-2 | TRBV28 | TRBD1 | 13 | CASRTGTGFGYTF | TGTGCCAGCAGGACCGGGACAGGGTTTGGCTACACCTTC
TRBJ2-3 | TRBV7-2 | TRBD2 | 19 | CASSLVSRVTSGSPDTQYF | TGTGCCAGCAGCTTAGTTTCTCGGGTGACTAGCGGGAGTCCAGATACGCAGTATTTT
TRBJ2-7 | TRBV7-9 | . | 11 | CASSPNYEQYF | TGTGCCAGCAGCCCTAACTACGAGCAGTACTTC
TRBJ1-2 | TRBV28 | TRBD1 | 16 | CASSLPPTGGISGYTF | TGTGCCAGCAGTCTCCCTCCCACAGGGGGCATCTCTGGCTACACCTTC
TRBJ1-5 | TRBV15 | . | 17 | CATSRGRQWEGNQPQHF | TGTGCCACCAGCAGGGGAAGACAGTGGGAGGGCAATCAGCCCCAGCATTTT
TRBJ1-2 | TRBV6-6 | TRBD1 | 16 | CASSPLDREHNYGYTF | TGTGCCAGCAGTCCCCTCGACAGGGAACATAACTATGGCTACACCTTC
TRBJ2-2 | TRBV6-4 | . | 15 | CASSESPLNTGELFF | TGTGCCAGCAGTGAGTCCCCCCTGAACACCGGGGAGCTGTTTTTT
TRBJ1-4 | TRBV7-2 | TRBD1 | 16 | CASSLGSGTVNEKLFF | TGTGCCAGCAGCTTAGGTTCCGGGACAGTTAATGAAAAACTGTTTTTT
TRBJ2-1 | TRBV5-5 | . | 13 | CASSHDRYNEQFF | TGTGCCAGCAGTCACGACAGATACAATGAGCAGTTCTTC
TRBJ2-3 | TRBV4-2 | TRBD1 | 16 | CASSQGGTGGTDTQYF | TGTGCCAGCAGCCAAGGTGGGACAGGGGGCACAGATACGCAGTATTTT
TRBJ2-5 | TRBV19 | . | 17 | CASSTLRARKNQETQYF | TGTGCCAGTAGCACCCTCAGGGCCAGGAAAAACCAAGAGACCCAGTACTTC
TRBJ2-7 | TRBV5-1 | . | 20 | CASSLEPWDGVEGVSYEQYF | TGCGCCAGCAGCTTGGAACCATGGGACGGCGTTGAGGGGGTCTCCTACGAGCAGTACTTC
TRBJ1-3 | TRBV7-9 | . | 14 | CASSLDSSGNTIYF | TGTGCCAGCAGCTTGGACAGCTCTGGAAACACCATATATTTT
TRBJ1-5 | TRBV6-5 | TRBD1 | 14 | CASSGDRANQPQHF | TGTGCCAGCAGCGGAGACAGGGCCAATCAGCCCCAGCATTTT
TRBJ1-1 | TRBV10-3 | . | 13 | CAISAQGNTEAFF | TGTGCCATCAGTGCACAGGGGAACACTGAAGCTTTCTTT
TRBJ2-2 | TRBV11-2 | . | 14 | CASPLGTGTGELFF | TGTGCCAGCCCCCTTGGCACAGGGACCGGGGAGCTGTTTTTT
TRBJ1-2 | TRBV7-6 | . | 12 | CASSLDGYGYTF | TGTGCCAGCAGCTTAGACGGCTATGGCTACACCTTC
TRBJ2-7 | TRBV6-1 | TRBD1 | 14 | CASIIGTGLYEQYF | TGTGCCAGCATAATCGGGACAGGGCTCTACGAGCAGTACTTC
TRBJ1-1 | TRBV5-5 | . | 15 | CASSGPETGNTEAFF | TGTGCCAGCAGCGGGCCCGAGACAGGGAACACTGAAGCTTTCTTT